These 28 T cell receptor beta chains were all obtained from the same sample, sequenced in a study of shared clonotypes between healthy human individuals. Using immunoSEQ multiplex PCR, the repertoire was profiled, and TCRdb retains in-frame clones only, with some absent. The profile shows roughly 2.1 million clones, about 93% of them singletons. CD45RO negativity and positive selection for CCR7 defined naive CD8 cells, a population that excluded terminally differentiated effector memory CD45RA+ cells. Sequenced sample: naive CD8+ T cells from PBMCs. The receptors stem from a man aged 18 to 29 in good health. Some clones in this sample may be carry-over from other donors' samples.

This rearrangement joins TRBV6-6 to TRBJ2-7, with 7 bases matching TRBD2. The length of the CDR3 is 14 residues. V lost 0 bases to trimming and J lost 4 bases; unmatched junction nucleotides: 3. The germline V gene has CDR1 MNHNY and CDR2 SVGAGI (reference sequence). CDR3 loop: CASSYSQRDYEQYF. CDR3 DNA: TGTGCCAGCAGTTACTCTCAGCGGGATTACGAGCAGTACTTC.

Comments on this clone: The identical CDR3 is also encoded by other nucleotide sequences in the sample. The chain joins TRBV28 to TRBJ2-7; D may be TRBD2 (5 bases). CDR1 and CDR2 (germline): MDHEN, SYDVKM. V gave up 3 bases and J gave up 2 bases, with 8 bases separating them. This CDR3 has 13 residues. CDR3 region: CASSFGRTYEQYF. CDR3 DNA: TGTGCCAGCAGTTTTGGGAGAACCTACGAGCAGTACTTC.

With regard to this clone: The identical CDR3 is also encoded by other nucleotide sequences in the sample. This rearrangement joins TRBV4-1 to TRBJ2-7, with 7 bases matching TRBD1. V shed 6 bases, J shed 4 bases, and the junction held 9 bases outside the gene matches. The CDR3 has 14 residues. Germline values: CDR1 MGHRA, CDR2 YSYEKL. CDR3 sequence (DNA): TGCGCCAGCAGTTACCGGGACAGTAGTTACGAGCAGTACTTC. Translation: CASSYRDSSYEQYF.

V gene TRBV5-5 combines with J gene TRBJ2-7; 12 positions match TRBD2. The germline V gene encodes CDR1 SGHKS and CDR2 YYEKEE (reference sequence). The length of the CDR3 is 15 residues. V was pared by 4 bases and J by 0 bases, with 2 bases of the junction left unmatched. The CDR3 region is CASSRGLAGSYEQYF. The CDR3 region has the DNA TGTGCCAGCAGCCGGGGACTAGCGGGCTCCTACGAGCAGTACTTC.

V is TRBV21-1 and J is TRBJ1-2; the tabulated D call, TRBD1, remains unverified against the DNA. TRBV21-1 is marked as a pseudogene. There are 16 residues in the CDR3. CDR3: CASSNSPGQGADGYTF. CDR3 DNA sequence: TGTGCCAGCAGCAATTCTCCGGGACAGGGGGCGGATGGCTACACCTTC.

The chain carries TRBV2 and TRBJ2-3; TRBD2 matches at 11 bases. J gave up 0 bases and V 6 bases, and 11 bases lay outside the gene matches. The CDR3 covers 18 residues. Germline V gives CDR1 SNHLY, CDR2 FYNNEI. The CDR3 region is CASSELAGDEGSTDTQYF. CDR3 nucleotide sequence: TGTGCCAGCAGCGAACTAGCGGGAGATGAGGGGAGCACAGATACGCAGTATTTT. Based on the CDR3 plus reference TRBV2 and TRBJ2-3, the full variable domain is EPEVTQTPSHQVTQMGQEVILRCVPISNHLYFYWYRQILGQKVEFLVSFYNNEISEKSEIFDDQFSVERPDGSNFTLKIRSTKLEDSAMYFCASSELAGDEGSTDTQYFGPGTRLTVL.

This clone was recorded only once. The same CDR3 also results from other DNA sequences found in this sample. Here the CDR3 reads CASSLGTGYEQYF. In DNA form, the CDR3 reads TGCGCCAGCAGCTTAGGCACAGGGTACGAGCAGTACTTC. This chain connects TRBV5-1 to TRBJ2-7, with D perhaps TRBD1 (6 bases). The CDR3 covers 13 residues. Germline loops: CDR1 SGHRS, CDR2 YFSETQ. Trimming removed 2 bases from V and 4 bases from J, with 10 bases in between.

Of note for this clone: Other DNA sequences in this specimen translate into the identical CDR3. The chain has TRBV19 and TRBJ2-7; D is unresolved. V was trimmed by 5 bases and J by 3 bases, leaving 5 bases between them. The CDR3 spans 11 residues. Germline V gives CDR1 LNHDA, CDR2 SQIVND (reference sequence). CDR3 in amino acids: CASSANYEQYF. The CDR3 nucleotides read TGTGCCAGTAGTGCTAACTACGAGCAGTACTTC.

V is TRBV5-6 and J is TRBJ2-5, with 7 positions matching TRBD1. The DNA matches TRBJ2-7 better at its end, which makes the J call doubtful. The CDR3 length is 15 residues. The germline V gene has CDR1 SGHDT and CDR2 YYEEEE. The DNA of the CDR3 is TGTGCCAGCAGCGCAGGGGACAGCTGGAACTACGAGCAGTACTTC. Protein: CASSAGDSWNYEQYF.

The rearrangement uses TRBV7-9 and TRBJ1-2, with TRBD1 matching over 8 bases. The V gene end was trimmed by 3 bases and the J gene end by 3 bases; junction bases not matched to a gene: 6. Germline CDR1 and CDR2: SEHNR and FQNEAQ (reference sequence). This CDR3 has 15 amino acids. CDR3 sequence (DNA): TGTGCCAGCAGCTTTCCGGACAGGGCGGACTATGGCTACACCTTC. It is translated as CASSFPDRADYGYTF.

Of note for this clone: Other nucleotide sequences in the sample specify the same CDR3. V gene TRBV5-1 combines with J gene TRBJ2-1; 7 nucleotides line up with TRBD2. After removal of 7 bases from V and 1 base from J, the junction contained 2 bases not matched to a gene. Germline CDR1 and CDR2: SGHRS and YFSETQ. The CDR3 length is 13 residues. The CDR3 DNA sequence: TGCGCCAGCGGCGGGGGTTCCTACAATGAGCAGTTCTTC. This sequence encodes CASGGGSYNEQFF.

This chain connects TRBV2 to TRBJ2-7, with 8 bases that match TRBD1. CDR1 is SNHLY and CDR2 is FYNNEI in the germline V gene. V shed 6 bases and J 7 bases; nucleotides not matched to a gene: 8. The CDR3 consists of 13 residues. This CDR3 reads CASRKTGDREQYF. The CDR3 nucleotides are TGTGCCAGCAGGAAGACAGGGGATAGGGAGCAGTACTTC.

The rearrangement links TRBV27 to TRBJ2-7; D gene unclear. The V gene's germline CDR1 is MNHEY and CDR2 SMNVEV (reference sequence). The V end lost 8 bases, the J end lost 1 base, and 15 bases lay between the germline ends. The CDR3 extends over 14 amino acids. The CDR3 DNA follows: TGTGCCAGCGGGTTTCGCGGATCGTCCTACGAGCAGTACTTC. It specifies CASGFRGSSYEQYF.

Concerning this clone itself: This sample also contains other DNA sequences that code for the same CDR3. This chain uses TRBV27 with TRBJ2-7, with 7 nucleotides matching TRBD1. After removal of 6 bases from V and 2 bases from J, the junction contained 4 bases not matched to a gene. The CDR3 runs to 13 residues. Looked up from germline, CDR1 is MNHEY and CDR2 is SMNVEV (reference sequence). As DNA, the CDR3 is TGTGCCAGCAGCCTGGGACAGACCTACGAGCAGTACTTC. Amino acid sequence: CASSLGQTYEQYF.

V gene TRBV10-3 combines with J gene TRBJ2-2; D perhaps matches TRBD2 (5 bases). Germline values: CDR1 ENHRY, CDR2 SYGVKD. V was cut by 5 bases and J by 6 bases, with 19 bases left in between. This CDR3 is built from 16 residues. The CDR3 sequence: CAISTGFWERAGELFF. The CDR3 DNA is TGTGCCATCAGTACGGGTTTTTGGGAGAGGGCCGGGGAGCTGTTTTTT.

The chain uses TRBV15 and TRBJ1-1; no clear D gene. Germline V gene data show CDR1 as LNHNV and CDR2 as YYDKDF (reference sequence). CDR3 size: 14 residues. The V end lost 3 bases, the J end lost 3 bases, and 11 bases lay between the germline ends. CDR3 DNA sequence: TGTGCCACCAGCAGGGTGCTATATGACACTGAAGCTTTCTTT. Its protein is CATSRVLYDTEAFF.

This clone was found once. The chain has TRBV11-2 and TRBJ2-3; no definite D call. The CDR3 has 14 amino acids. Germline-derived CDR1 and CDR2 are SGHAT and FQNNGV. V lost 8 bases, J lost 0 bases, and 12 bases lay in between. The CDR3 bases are TGTGCCAGCGCCTATCACGGGAGCACAGATACGCAGTATTTT. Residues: CASAYHGSTDTQYF.

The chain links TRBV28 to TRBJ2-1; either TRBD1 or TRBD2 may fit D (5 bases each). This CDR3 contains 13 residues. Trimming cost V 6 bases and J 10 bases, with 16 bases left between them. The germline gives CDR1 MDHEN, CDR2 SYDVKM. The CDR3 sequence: CASRLEQRTEQFF. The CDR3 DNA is TGTGCCAGCAGACTAGAACAACGGACAGAGCAGTTCTTC.

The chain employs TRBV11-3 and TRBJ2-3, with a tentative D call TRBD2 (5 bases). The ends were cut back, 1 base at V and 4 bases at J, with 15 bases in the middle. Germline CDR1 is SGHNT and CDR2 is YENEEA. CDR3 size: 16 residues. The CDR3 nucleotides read TGTGCCAGCAGCTTAGGTTCCTTTATGGAGGCAGATACGCAGTATTTT. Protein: CASSLGSFMEADTQYF.

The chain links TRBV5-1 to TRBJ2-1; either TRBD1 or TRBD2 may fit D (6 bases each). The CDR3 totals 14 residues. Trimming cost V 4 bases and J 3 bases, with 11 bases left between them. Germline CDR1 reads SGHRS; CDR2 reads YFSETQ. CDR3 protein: CASSPGGDYNEQFF. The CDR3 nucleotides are TGCGCCAGCAGCCCCGGGGGCGACTACAATGAGCAGTTCTTC.

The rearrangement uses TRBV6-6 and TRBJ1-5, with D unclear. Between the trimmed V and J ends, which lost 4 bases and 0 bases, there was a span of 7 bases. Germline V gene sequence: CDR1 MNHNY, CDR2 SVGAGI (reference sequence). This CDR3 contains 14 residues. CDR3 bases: TGTGCCAGCAGTTGGTCTCTTAGCAATCAGCCCCAGCATTTT. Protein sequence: CASSWSLSNQPQHF.

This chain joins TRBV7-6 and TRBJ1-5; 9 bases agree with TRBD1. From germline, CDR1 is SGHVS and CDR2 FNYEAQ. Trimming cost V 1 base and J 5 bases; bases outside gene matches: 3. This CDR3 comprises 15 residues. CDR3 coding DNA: TGTGCCAGCAGCTTAGGACAGGGGGGAGATCAGCCCCAGCATTTT. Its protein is CASSLGQGGDQPQHF.

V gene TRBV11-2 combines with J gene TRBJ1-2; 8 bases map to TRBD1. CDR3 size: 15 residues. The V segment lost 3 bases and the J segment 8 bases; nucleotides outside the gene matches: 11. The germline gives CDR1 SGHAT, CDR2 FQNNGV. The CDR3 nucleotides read TGTGCCAGCAGCTTCTCACAGCTGGGACAGGAGGGCTACACCTTC. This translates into CASSFSQLGQEGYTF. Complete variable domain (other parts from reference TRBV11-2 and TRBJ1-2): EAGVAQSPRYKIIEKRQSVAFWCNPISGHATLYWYQQILGQGPKLLIQFQNNGVVDDSQLPKDRFSAERLKGVDSTLKIQPAKLEDSAVYLCASSFSQLGQEGYTFGSGTRLTVV.

The CDR3 is CASSLGLAGLADTEAFF. The CDR3 bases are TGCGCCAGCAGCTTGGGGTTGGCAGGATTAGCGGACACTGAAGCTTTCTTT. The gene calls are TRBV5-1 and TRBJ1-1; D gene uncertain. V was trimmed by 0 bases and J by 3 bases, leaving 18 bases between them. This CDR3 is built from 17 residues. CDR1 is SGHRS, CDR2 YFSETQ, per germline.

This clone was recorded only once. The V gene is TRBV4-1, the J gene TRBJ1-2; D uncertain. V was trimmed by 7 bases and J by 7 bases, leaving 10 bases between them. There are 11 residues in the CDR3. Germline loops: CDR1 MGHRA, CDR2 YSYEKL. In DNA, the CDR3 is TGCGCCAGCACGACCTGGGTTGGCTACACCTTC. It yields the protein CASTTWVGYTF.

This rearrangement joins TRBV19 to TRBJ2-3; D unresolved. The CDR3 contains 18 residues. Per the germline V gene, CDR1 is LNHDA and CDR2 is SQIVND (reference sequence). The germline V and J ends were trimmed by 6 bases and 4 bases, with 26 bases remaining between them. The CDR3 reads CASSSILTVITGPDTQYF. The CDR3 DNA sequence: TGTGCCAGTAGCTCAATTCTCACGGTGATTACCGGCCCAGATACGCAGTATTTT.

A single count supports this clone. This CDR3 reads CASGGGMGSYNEQFF. Here the CDR3 DNA reads TGCGCCAGCGGGGGCGGGATGGGCTCCTACAATGAGCAGTTCTTC. V and J are TRBV5-1 and TRBJ2-1, with D perhaps assigned TRBD1 or TRBD2 (6 bases each). V lost 7 bases and J lost 0, with 14 bases in between. This CDR3 spans 15 amino acids. Germline V gene sequence: CDR1 SGHRS, CDR2 YFSETQ. Looking up the rest from reference TRBV5-1 and TRBJ2-1 gives the full variable domain: KAGVTQTPRYLIKTRGQQVTLSCSPISGHRSVSWYQQTPGQGLQFLFEYFSETQRNKGNFPGRFSGRQFSNSRSEMNVSTLELGDSALYLCASGGGMGSYNEQFFGPGTRLTVL.

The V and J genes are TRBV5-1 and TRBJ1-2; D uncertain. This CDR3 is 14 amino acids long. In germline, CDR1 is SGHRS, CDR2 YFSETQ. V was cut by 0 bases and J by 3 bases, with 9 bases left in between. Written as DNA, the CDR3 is TGCGCCAGCAGCTTGGTCGCGGCAGACTATGGCTACACCTTC. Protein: CASSLVAADYGYTF.